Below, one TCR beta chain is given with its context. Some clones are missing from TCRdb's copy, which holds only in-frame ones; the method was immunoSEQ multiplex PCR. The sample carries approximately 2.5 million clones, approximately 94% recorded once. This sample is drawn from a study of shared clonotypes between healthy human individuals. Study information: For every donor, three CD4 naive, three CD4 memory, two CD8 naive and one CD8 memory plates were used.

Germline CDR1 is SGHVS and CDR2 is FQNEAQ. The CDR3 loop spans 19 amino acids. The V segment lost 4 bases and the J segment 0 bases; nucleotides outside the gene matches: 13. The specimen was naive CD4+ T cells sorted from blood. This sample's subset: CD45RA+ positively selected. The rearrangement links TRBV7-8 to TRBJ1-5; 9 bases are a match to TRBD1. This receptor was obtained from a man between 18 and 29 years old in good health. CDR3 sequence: CASSYSGTGPGNSNQPQHF. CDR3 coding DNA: TGTGCCAGCAGCTACTCCGGGACAGGGCCAGGGAATAGCAATCAGCCCCAGCATTTT.